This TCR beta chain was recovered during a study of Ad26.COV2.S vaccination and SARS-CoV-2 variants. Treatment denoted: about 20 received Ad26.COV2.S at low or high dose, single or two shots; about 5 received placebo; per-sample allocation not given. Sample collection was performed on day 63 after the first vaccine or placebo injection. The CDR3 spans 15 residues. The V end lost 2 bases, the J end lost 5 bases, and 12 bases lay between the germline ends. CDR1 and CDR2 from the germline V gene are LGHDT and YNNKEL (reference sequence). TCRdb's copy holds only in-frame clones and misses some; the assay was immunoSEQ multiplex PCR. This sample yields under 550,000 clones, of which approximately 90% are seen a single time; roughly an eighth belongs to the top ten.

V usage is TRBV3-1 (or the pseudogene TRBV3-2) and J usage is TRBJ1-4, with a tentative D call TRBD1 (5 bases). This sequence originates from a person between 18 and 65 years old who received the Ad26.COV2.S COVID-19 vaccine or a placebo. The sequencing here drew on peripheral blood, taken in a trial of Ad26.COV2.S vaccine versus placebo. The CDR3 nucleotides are TGTGCCAGCAGCCAATTCCAGGGACCCAATGAAAAACTGTTTTTT. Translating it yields CASSQFQGPNEKLFF.